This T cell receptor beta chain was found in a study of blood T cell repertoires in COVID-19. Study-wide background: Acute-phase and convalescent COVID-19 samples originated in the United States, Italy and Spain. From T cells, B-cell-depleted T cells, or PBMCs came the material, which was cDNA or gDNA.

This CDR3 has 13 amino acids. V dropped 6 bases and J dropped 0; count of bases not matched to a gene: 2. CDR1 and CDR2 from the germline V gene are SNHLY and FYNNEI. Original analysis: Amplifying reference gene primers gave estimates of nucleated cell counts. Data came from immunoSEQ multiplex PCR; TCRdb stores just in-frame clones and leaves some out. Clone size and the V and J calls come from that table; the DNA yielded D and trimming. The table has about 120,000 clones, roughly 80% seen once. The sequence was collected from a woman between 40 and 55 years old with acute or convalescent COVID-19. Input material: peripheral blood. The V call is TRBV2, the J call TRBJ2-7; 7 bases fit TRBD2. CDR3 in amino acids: CASSLAVSYEQYF. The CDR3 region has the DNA TGTGCCAGCAGCCTAGCGGTCTCCTACGAGCAGTACTTC. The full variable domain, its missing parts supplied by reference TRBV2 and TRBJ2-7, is EPEVTQTPSHQVTQMGQEVILRCVPISNHLYFYWYRQILGQKVEFLVSFYNNEISEKSEIFDDQFSVERPDGSNFTLKIRSTKLEDSAMYFCASSLAVSYEQYFGPGTRLTVT.